Here is one TCR beta chain with its context. These data come from a study of blood T cell repertoires in COVID-19. Study information: In each case, the material was cDNA or gDNA derived from T cells, B-cell-depleted T cells, or PBMCs.

Original processing notes: Scientists estimated how many nucleated cells there were by amplifying reference gene primers. The data were produced by immunoSEQ multiplex PCR, yet TCRdb's version contains in-frame clones alone and is incomplete. V and J calls and clone size are copied from that table; D and trimming were computed from the DNA. The sample has more than 300,000 clones, about 90% seen once. Germline CDR1 and CDR2: MNHEY and SVGAGI. The CDR3 length is 15 residues. Trimming removed 8 bases at V and 7 bases at J, with 18 bases between. This TCR was sampled from a man in his forties in a cohort exposed to, infected with or recovered from COVID-19 (not recorded which). Sequenced material: PBMCs or T cells enriched from blood (not recorded which). The V and J genes are TRBV6-5 and TRBJ1-6; possibly TRBD1 for D (6 bases). The CDR3 loop is CASRIGGGLNSPLHF. CDR3 sequence (DNA): TGTGCCAGCCGGATTGGGGGGGGGCTAAATTCACCCCTCCACTTT.